The present entry profiles one TCR beta chain with its context. Its target is unknown. These data are taken from a study of shared clonotypes between healthy human individuals. Study-wide results and limits: The low donor count limited represented genetic and exposure-history diversity.

Naive CD8 cells comprised CD45RO-negative, CCR7-positively selected cells, excluding terminally differentiated effector memory CD45RA+ cells. None of the donors, who were healthy HIV-negative adults, had recently had acute infections or vaccinations. The CDR3 sequence is 17 residues long. Losses at the gene ends were 0 bases for V and 2 bases for J; bases not matched to a gene: 6. Germline values: CDR1 SQVTM, CDR2 ANQGSEA. Authors' processing steps: With immunoSEQ giving junction-only sequences and no quality scores, filtering differed. Repertoires were generated with immunoSEQ multiplex PCR, while TCRdb's copy carries only in-frame clones and drops some. That table furnishes V, J and clone size, whereas the DNA furnished D and trimming. The repertoire includes about 820,000 clones, 80% to 95% of them detected once, and under 30% sits in the top ten.

The TCR sequence derives from a man between 25 and 39 years old in good health. The V call is TRBV29-1, the J call TRBJ2-6; 8 positions match TRBD1. Sequencing used naive CD8+ T cells sorted from blood. CDR3 nucleotide sequence: TGCAGCGTTGAAGATGGGTACAGGGGGACTGGGGCCAACGTCCTGACTTTC. This gives the protein CSVEDGYRGTGANVLTF. The variable domain in full, completed from reference TRBV29-1 and TRBJ2-6, reads SAVISQKPSRDICQRGTSLTIQCQVDSQVTMMFWYRQQPGQSLTLIATANQGSEATYESGFVIDKFPISRPNLTFSTLTVSNMSPEDSSIYLCSVEDGYRGTGANVLTFGAGSRLTVL.